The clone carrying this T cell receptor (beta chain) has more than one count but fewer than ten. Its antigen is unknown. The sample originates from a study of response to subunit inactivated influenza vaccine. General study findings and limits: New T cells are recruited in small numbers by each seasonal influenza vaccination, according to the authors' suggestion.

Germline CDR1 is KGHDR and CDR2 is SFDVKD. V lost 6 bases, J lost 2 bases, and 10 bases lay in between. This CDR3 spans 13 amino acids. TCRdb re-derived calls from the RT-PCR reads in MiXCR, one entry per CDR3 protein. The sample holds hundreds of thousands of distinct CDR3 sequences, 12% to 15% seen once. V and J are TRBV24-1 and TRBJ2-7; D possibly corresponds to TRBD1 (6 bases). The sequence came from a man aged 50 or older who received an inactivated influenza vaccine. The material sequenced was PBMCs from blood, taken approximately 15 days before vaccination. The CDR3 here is CATSPRGTYEQYF. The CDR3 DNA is TGTGCCACCAGTCCCAGGGGCACCTACGAGCAGTACTTC.